This is a list of T cell receptor beta chains from one sample in a study of T cell responses to AZD1222 COVID-19 vaccine. Profiled with immunoSEQ multiplex PCR; TCRdb holds only in-frame clones, not every one. The sample comprises 120,000 to 150,000 clones, about nine tenths of which are singletons, and approximately 1.6% rests with the top ten. The sequencing here drew on peripheral blood, taken 28 days after the second AZD1222 dose. Source of these receptors: an adult who received the AZD1222 COVID-19 vaccine. CDR3s include the opening cysteine and the closing phenylalanine or tryptophan. Some rows have no size entry. The others give once, few or many, or a class for an expanded clone.

CDR3,size,V
CASSLGDRLNEKLFF,.,TRBV7-9
CASSLMAIGSYNEQFF,.,TRBV7-9
CASSQSVSEGAASGNTIYF,.,TRBV23-1
CASSEPRTATYEQYF,.,TRBV5-5
CASSLAGTETQYF,.,TRBV28
CASSVRLAGGSSYNEQFF,.,TRBV7-2
CASSDSPYTEAFF,once,TRBV10-1
CASTAGSSGNTIYF,.,TRBV5-1
CASSLASVNTEAFF,once,TRBV11-1
CASSLSTGVTGELFF,few,TRBV7-6
CASSLGQGLNQPQHF,.,TRBV5-6
CASRSTRRVMNTEAFF,.,TRBV3-1/TRBV3-2
CASSFQLAGGGGELFF,.,TRBV7-9
CASSRVGVITEAFF,.,TRBV11-2
CARPGRGREKLFF,.,TRBV12-5
CASSLERNLGTEAFF,.,TRBV11-2
CASSIGTNQPQHF,.,TRBV19
CATSRDPGGETQYF,.,TRBV15
CASKTGLVGGNEQFF,.,TRBV28
CASSPARSTKFNTEAFF,.,TRBV7-8
CASSANRGVSTDTQYF,.,TRBV9
CASSRGTSSYNEQFF,once,TRBV9
CASSRKPGGEQPQHF,.,TRBV27
CASSVEGTLNNEQFF,.,TRBV9
CASSSNRGPGQPQHF,once,TRBV5-6
CASGGFSGRSSYEQYF,once,TRBV28
CASSAGAGTEAFF,.,TRBV6-2/TRBV6-3
CAISEDSANGYTF,.,TRBV10-3
CASSDLTRAHSGANVLTF,.,TRBV7-8
CATATGTFNPETQYF,.,TRBV19
CASSGGTGNQPQHF,.,TRBV25-1
CASRRAGVADTQYF,.,TRBV6-5
CASSLPPQETQYF,.,TRBV7-6
CASSELRTITGELFF,.,TRBV25-1
CAWSLGQISGNTIYF,.,TRBV30
CASSLDDTATDTQYF,.,TRBV11-2
CASSLLSGIGETQYF,.,TRBV5-6
CASSLGTGGINTIYF,.,TRBV5-8
CAIRGTILGPQHF,.,TRBV10-3
CASSIPTDRRGYTF,.,TRBV19
CASSFGTKGSPLHF,.,TRBV7-2
CSGGLGGANEKLFF,.,TRBV29-1
CASSLAGDYGYTF,.,TRBV5-6
CASSIRTGQGNYGYTF,.,TRBV19
CASSYSGTSGPEGF,.,TRBV6-2/TRBV6-3
CAWSAGRYSPLHF,.,TRBV30
CASSLSQLAHQETQYF,.,TRBV5-6
CASSHSSASNTGELFF,.,TRBV7-3
CASSRAGGSNGELFF,.,TRBV7-6
CAISERQGEAEAFF,.,TRBV10-3
CASSLGPLYEQYF,.,TRBV5-4
CASSLTGQYEGYTF,.,TRBV7-9
CASSPDRVQPQHF,.,TRBV28